This T cell receptor (beta chain) was identified in a study of identical twins. Study-level results: Cord blood's abundant beta clonotypes had fewer insertions, unlike memory repertoires. Excess low generation probability was seen in twin-shared out-of-frame alpha sequences.

This clonotype was seen ten or more times. Its antigen is unidentified. TCRdb independently ran MiXCR on the 5' RACE reads; one entry per CDR3 protein. This sample has 650,000 to 750,000 distinct CDR3 sequences, with approximately 21% found just once. The length of the CDR3 is 14 residues. The germline V gene encodes CDR1 DFQATT and CDR2 SNEGSKA (reference sequence). The trim removed 1 base at V and 5 bases at J, leaving 3 bases unmatched. These data were also reused for a study on T cells expressing NK-cell markers. This second study notes: Seropositivity for HCMV was found in seven of the eight sequenced donors, with one seronegative.

The chain joins TRBV20-1 to TRBJ2-5; 11 bases are a match to TRBD2. Specimen: PBMCs. The TCR sequence derives from a woman under 30 in good health. CDR3 nucleotide sequence: TGCAGTGCTAGAGTAGCGGGGGGGAGGGAGACCCAGTACTTC. This codes for CSARVAGGRETQYF.